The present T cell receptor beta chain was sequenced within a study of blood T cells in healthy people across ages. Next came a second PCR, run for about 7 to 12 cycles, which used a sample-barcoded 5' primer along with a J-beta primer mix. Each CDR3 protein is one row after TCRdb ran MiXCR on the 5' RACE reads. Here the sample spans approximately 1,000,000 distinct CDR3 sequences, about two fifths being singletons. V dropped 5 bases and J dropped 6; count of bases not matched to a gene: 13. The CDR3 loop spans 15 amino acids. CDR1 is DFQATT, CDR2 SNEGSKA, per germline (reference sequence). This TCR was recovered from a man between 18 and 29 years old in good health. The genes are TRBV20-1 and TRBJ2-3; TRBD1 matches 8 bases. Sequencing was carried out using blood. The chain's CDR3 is CSALHRQGAPDTQYF. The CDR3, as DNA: TGCAGTGCTCTCCATCGGCAGGGGGCGCCGGATACGCAGTATTTT.